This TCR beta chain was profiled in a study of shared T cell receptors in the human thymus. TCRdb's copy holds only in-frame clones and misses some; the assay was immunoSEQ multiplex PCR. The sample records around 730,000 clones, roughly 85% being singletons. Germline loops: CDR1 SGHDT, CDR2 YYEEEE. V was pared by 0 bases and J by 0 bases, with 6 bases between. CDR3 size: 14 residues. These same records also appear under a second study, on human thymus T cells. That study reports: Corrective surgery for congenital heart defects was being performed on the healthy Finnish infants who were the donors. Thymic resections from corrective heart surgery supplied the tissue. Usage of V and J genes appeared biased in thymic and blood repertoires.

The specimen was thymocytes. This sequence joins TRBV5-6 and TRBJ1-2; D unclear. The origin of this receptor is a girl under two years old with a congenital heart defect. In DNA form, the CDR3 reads TGTGCCAGCAGCTTGGGCAGATCTAACTATGGCTACACCTTC. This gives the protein CASSLGRSNYGYTF. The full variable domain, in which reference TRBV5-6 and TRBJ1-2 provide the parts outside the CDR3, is DAGVTQSPTHLIKTRGQQVTLRCSPKSGHDTVSWYQQALGQGPQFIFQYYEEEERQRGNFPDRFSGHQFPNYSSELNVNALLLGDSALYLCASSLGRSNYGYTFGSGTRLTVV.